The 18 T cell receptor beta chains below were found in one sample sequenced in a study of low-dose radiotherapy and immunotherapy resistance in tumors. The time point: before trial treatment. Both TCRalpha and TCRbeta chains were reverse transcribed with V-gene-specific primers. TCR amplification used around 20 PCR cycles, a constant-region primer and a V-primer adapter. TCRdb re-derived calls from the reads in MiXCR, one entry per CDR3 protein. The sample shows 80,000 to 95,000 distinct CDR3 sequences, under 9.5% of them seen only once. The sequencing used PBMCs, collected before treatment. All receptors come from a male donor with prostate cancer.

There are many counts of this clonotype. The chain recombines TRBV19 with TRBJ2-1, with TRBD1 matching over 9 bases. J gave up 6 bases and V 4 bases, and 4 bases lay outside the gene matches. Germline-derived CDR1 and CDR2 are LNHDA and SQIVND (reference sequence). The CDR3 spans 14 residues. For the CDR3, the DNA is TGTGCCAGTAGTAGGGACAGGGTTGGCAATGAGCAGTTCTTC. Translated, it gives CASSRDRVGNEQFF.

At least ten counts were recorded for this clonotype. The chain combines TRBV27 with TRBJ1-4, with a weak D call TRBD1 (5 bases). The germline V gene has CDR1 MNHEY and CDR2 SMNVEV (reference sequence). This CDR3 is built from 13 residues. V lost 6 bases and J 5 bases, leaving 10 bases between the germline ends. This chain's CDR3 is CASRRGMNEKLFF. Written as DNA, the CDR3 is TGTGCCAGCAGACGGGGGATGAATGAAAAACTGTTTTTT.

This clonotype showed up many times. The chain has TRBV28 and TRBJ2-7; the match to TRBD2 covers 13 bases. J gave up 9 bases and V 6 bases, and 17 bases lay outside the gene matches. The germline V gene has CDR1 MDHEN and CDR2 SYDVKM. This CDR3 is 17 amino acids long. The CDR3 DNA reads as TGTGCCAGCAGACCAAACCCCGGACTAGCGGGAGAGTCCGTGCAGTACTTC. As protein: CASRPNPGLAGESVQYF.

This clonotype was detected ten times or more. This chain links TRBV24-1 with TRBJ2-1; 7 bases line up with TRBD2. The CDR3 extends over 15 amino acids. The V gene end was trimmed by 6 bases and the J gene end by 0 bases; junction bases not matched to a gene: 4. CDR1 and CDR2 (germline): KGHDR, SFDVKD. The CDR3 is CATSLGGSSYNEQFF. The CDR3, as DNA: TGTGCCACCAGTTTGGGAGGGAGCTCCTACAATGAGCAGTTCTTC.

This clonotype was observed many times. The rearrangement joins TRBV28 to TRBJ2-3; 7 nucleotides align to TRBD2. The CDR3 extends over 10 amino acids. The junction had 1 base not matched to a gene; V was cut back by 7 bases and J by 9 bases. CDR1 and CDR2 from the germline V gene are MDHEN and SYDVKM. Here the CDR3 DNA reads TGTGCCAGCACGGGAGGAACGCAGTATTTT. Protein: CASTGGTQYF. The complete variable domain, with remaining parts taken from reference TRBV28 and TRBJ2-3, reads DVKVTQSSRYLVKRTGEKVFLECVQDMDHENMFWYRQDPGLGLRLIYFSYDVKMKEKGDIPEGYSVSREKKERFSLILESASTNQTSMYLCASTGGTQYFGPGTRLTVL.

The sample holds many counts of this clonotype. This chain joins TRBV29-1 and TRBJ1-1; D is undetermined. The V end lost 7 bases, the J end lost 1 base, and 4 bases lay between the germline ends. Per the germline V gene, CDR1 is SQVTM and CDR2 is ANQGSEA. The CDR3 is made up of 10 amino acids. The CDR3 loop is CSARNTEAFF. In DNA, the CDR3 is TGCAGCGCCAGGAACACTGAAGCTTTCTTT.

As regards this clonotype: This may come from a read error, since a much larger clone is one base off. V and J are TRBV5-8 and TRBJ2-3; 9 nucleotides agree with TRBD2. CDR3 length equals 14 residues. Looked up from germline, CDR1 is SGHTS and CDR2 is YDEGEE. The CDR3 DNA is TGTGCCAGCAGCTATAGCGGGAGCACAGATGCGCAGTATTTT. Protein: CASSYSGSTDAQYF.

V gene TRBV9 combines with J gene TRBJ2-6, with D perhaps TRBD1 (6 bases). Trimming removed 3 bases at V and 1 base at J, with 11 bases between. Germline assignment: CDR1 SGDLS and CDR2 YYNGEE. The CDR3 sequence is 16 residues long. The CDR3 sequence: CASSEQGQSGANVLTF. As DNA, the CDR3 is TGTGCCAGCAGCGAACAGGGCCAGTCTGGGGCCAACGTCCTGACTTTC.

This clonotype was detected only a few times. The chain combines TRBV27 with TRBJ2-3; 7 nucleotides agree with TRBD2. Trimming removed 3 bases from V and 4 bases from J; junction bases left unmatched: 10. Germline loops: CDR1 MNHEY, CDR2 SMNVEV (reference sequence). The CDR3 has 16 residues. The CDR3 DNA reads TGTGCCAGCAGTTTTTGGACGGGAGGAGGTGCAGATACGCAGTATTTT. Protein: CASSFWTGGGADTQYF.

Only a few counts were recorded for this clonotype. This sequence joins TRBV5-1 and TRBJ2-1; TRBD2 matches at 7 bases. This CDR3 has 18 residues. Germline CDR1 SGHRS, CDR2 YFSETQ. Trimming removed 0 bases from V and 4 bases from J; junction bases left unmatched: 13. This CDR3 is CASSLVASGARAYNEQFF. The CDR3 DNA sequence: TGCGCCAGCAGCTTGGTAGCTAGCGGAGCGAGGGCTTACAATGAGCAGTTCTTC.

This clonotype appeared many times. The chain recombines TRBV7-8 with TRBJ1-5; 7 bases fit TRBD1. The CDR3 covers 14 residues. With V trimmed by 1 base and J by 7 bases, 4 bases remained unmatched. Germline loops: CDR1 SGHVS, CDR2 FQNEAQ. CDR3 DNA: TGTGCCAGCAGCTTAGGACAGGGAGGGCAGCCCCAGCATTTT. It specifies CASSLGQGGQPQHF.

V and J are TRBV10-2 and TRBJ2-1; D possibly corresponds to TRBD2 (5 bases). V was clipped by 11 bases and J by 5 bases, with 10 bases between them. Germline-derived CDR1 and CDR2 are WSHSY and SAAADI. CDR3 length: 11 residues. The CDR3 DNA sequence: TGCGCCGGACTCCGGGACAATGAGCAGTTCTTC. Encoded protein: CAGLRDNEQFF.

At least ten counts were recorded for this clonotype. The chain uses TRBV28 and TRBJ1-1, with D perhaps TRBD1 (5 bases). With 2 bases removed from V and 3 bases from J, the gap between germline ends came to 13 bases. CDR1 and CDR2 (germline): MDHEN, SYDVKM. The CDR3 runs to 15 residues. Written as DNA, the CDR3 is TGTGCCAGCAGTTTAATCTTTCTGGGGGACACTGAAGCTTTCTTT. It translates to CASSLIFLGDTEAFF.

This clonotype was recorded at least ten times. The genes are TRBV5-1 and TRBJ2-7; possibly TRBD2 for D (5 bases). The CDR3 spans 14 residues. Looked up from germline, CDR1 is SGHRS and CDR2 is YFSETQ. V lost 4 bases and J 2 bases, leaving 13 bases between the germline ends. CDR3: CASSPMDSPYEQYF. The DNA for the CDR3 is TGCGCCAGCAGCCCTATGGACTCTCCCTACGAGCAGTACTTC.

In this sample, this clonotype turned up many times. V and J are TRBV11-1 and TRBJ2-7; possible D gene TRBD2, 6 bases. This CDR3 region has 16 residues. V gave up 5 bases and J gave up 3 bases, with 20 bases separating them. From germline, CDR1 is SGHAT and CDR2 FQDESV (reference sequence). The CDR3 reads CASSAAGTTRDYEQYF. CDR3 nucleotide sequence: TGTGCCAGCAGCGCGGCGGGGACCACTAGGGACTACGAGCAGTACTTC.

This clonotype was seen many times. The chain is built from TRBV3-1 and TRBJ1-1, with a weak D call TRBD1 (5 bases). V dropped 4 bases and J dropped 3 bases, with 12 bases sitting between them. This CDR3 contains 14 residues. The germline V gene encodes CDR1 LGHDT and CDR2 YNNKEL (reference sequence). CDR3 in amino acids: CASSPLWGDTEAFF. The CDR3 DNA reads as TGTGCCAGCAGCCCGCTCTGGGGGGACACTGAAGCTTTCTTT.

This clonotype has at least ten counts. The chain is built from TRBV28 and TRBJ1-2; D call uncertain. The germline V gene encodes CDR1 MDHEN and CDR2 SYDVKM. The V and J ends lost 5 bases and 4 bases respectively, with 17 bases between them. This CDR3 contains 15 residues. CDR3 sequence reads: CASSLDRRGGYGYTF. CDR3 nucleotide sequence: TGTGCCAGCAGTCTCGACCGCCGGGGTGGCTATGGCTACACCTTC.

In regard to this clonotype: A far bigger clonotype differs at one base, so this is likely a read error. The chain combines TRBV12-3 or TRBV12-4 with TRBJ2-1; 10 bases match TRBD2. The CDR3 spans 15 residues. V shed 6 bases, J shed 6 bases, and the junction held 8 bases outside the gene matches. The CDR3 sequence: CASSPGTSETNEQFF. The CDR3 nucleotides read TGTGCCAGCAGCCCCGGGACTAGCGAAACCAATGAGCAGTTCTTC.